This T cell receptor (beta chain) was found in a study of T-cell reconstitution after alpha-beta-depleted transplantation in children. Study-level findings and limits: Reportedly, only several hundred clones from non-depleted graft cells drove alpha-beta T-cell counts at about two months.

Unique molecular identifiers were incorporated when the TCRbeta library was constructed. TCRdb re-analysed the PCR reads in MiXCR, keeping a single row per CDR3 protein. The table records 440,000 or so distinct CDR3 sequences, over 40% of them present only once. Germline lookup yields CDR1 SGHTA and CDR2 FQGNSA. The CDR3 sequence is 16 residues long. Trimming cost V 0 bases and J 2 bases, with 11 bases left between them. Comment on this clonotype: What it binds is unknown.

V is TRBV7-2 and J is TRBJ2-1; unclear D gene. The sample was PBMCs, taken before TCRalphabeta/CD19-depleted stem cell transplant. The sequence was obtained from a girl aged 2 to 9 with aplastic anemia, due to receive a stem cell transplant. The CDR3 reads CASSLAFSTAYNEQFF. The CDR3 region has the DNA TGTGCCAGCAGCTTAGCTTTTTCGACTGCCTACAATGAGCAGTTCTTC.